The present T cell receptor (beta chain) was sequenced within a study of blood T cell repertoires in COVID-19. Study overall: Researchers got acute and convalescent COVID-19 samples from the United States, Italy and Spain.

This CDR3 is 14 amino acids long. Trimming pared 5 bases from V and 0 bases from J, leaving 10 bases between. Germline lookup yields CDR1 MDHEN and CDR2 SYDVKM. How the authors handled the data: Estimates of nucleated cell counts were drawn from the amplification of reference gene primers. Generated by immunoSEQ multiplex PCR, the TCRdb table keeps only in-frame clones and is missing some. Clone size and the V and J calls come from that table; the DNA yielded D and trimming. The sample holds some 210,000 clones, about 88% seen once. The chain joins TRBV28 to TRBJ1-2, with D hard to call. This TCR came from a woman aged 40 to 55 who had recovered from COVID-19. Sequencing input: peripheral blood. The CDR3 reads CASSQNPTNYGYTF. DNA of the CDR3: TGTGCCAGCAGTCAGAATCCAACTAACTATGGCTACACCTTC.